The present T cell receptor (beta chain) was sequenced within a study of read filtering for tumor transcriptome and immune sequencing. In the study overall: Mean patient age was approximately 66 years, range about 47 to 85; approximately 18 male, some 14 female.

The library was built from roughly 400 ng RNA with molecular barcoded adaptors for alpha/delta and beta/gamma chains. MiXCR, applied by TCRdb to the reads, yields one record per CDR3 protein. The sample includes tens of thousands of distinct CDR3 sequences, roughly 19% of them seen just once. The V gene's germline CDR1 is SNHLY and CDR2 FYNNEI. V was cut by 3 bases and J by 3 bases, with 17 bases left in between. The CDR3 sequence is 16 residues long. This clonotype was recorded many times. Its target is not known. Findings of the study overall: The sorted CD138-negative fraction was a mixed bone marrow immune population, not purified T cells. IR-seq captured clonotypes deeper and more reliably than RNA-seq.

The rearrangement links TRBV2 to TRBJ2-5, with D perhaps matching TRBD1 (6 bases). The source is a donor older than 35 with multiple myeloma. The sample consisted of a population of CD138-negative cells sorted from bone marrow. The CDR3 bases are TGTGCCAGCAGTGACAGGGACACCCGAACAAAAGAGACCCAGTACTTC. As protein: CASSDRDTRTKETQYF. Full variable domain (remainder filled in from reference TRBV2 and TRBJ2-5): EPEVTQTPSHQVTQMGQEVILRCVPISNHLYFYWYRQILGQKVEFLVSFYNNEISEKSEIFDDQFSVERPDGSNFTLKIRSTKLEDSAMYFCASSDRDTRTKETQYFGPGTRLLVL.